A single sample gave rise to the 22 T cell receptor beta chains below, sequenced in a study of post-analysis software for immune sequencing data. General observations from the study: About 5 TRBV segments appeared more often in patients than in controls, and TRBV5-6, TRBV5-1 and TRBV20-1 were among these.

Each TCR beta cDNA library carried unique molecular identifiers. TCRdb analysed the PCR reads with MiXCR anew, one entry per CDR3 protein. This sample has 400,000 to 500,000 distinct CDR3 sequences, with 30% to 45% found just once. No antigen has been assigned to these receptors. The specimen sequenced was blood. The source of these receptors is a girl aged 2-15 years with multiple sclerosis.

This sequence joins TRBV9 and TRBJ2-7, with unresolved D. The CDR3 length is 13 residues. Between the trimmed V and J ends, which lost 0 bases and 6 bases, there was a span of 10 bases. Germline V gene data show CDR1 as SGDLS and CDR2 as YYNGEE. This CDR3 reads CASSVGQPSEQYF. Here the CDR3 DNA reads TGTGCCAGCAGCGTAGGTCAACCCAGCGAGCAGTACTTC. The whole variable domain, filled in from reference TRBV9 and TRBJ2-7, reads DSGVTQTPKHLITATGQRVTLRCSPRSGDLSVYWYQQSLDQGLQFLIQYYNGEERAKGNILERFSAQQFPDLHSELNLSSLELGDSALYFCASSVGQPSEQYFGPGTRLTVT.

This clonotype has only a few counts. The chain uses TRBV29-1 and TRBJ2-7; D might be TRBD2 (5 bases). The V gene's germline CDR1 is SQVTM and CDR2 ANQGSEA. The CDR3 loop spans 13 amino acids. V was clipped by 4 bases and J by 0 bases, with 10 bases between them. This CDR3 reads CSVALAGSYEQYF. For the CDR3, the DNA is TGCAGCGTTGCCCTGGCGGGCTCCTACGAGCAGTACTTC.

The chain recombines TRBV6-2 or TRBV6-3 with TRBJ2-1; 8 nucleotides line up with TRBD2. The length of the CDR3 is 16 residues. In germline, CDR1 is MNHEY, CDR2 SVGEGT. The J segment lost 6 bases and the V segment lost 5 bases, leaving 12 bases of the junction unmatched. The CDR3 region is CASSLAGLSGSNEQFF. The CDR3 bases are TGTGCCAGCAGTCTCGCCGGACTAAGCGGGAGCAATGAGCAGTTCTTC.

This clonotype was seen many times. The chain recombines TRBV7-2 with TRBJ2-7; the D gene is possibly TRBD2 (5 bases). The germline V gene has CDR1 SGHTA and CDR2 FQGNSA. This CDR3 has 15 residues. The V end was cut by 0 bases, the J end by 0 bases, with 9 bases between. CDR3 region: CASSLAGAGSYEQYF. CDR3 nucleotides: TGTGCCAGCAGCTTAGCGGGAGCAGGCTCCTACGAGCAGTACTTC. Full variable domain (remainder filled in from reference TRBV7-2 and TRBJ2-7): GAGVSQSPSNKVTEKGKDVELRCDPISGHTALYWYRQSLGQGLEFLIYFQGNSAPDKSGLPSDRFSAERTGGSVSTLTIQRTQQEDSAVYLCASSLAGAGSYEQYFGPGTRLTVT.

This clonotype was counted a few times. The chain employs TRBV29-1 and TRBJ2-1; D may correspond to TRBD1 or TRBD2 (7 bases each). The length of the CDR3 is 14 residues. V gave up 7 bases and J gave up 2 bases, with 15 bases separating them. Germline CDR1 SQVTM, CDR2 ANQGSEA. The CDR3 here is CSGGGTETYNEQFF. In DNA, the CDR3 is TGCAGCGGGGGAGGGACAGAGACCTACAATGAGCAGTTCTTC.

V gene TRBV6-2 or TRBV6-3 combines with J gene TRBJ2-4; 9 nucleotides line up with TRBD2. J was trimmed by 3 bases and V by 2 bases; bases with no gene match: 11. Germline V gene data show CDR1 as MNHEY and CDR2 as SVGEGT. This CDR3 has 18 residues. The CDR3 DNA reads as TGTGCCAGCAGTTACGACGGCGGGAGGGCCCTCGGCAAAAACATTCAGTACTTC. Translated: CASSYDGGRALGKNIQYF.

The sample holds a few counts of this clonotype. The chain combines TRBV7-2 with TRBJ1-1; tentative D call: TRBD1 (6 bases). Germline CDR1 is SGHTA and CDR2 is FQGNSA. The V and J ends lost 5 bases and 1 base respectively, with 8 bases between them. CDR3 length: 13 amino acids. CDR3 sequence reads: CASSPQGNTEAFF. The CDR3 DNA reads TGTGCCAGCAGCCCACAGGGGAACACTGAAGCTTTCTTT.

This clonotype appeared a few times. This rearrangement joins TRBV6-2 or TRBV6-3 to TRBJ2-4; tentatively, D is TRBD1 (5 bases). In germline, CDR1 is MNHEY, CDR2 SVGEGT. CDR3 length: 15 amino acids. Trimming cost V 7 bases and J 1 base, with 14 bases left between them. For the CDR3, the DNA is TGTGCCAGCACCCCTGGGGCTTCCGCCAAAAACATTCAGTACTTC. Residues: CASTPGASAKNIQYF.

This clonotype was picked up a small number of times. The chain links TRBV6-1 to TRBJ1-2; 7 bases are shared with TRBD1. Germline V lookup: CDR1 MNHNS, CDR2 SASEGT. With V trimmed by 7 bases and J by 0 bases, 17 bases remained unmatched. The CDR3 is made up of 18 amino acids. The CDR3 protein is CASTHIWQDRSTNYGYTF. The CDR3 DNA reads as TGTGCCAGCACCCACATCTGGCAGGACAGGTCGACTAACTATGGCTACACCTTC.

There are a few counts of this clonotype. The chain joins TRBV7-2 to TRBJ1-2, with a possible D match to TRBD1 (6 bases). The ends were cut back, 0 bases at V and 4 bases at J, with 12 bases in the middle. Germline V gene sequence: CDR1 SGHTA, CDR2 FQGNSA. The CDR3 is made up of 15 amino acids. CDR3 sequence reads: CASSLAGGGGYGYTF. In nucleotides, the CDR3 is TGTGCCAGCAGCTTAGCTGGCGGGGGCGGCTATGGCTACACCTTC.

The chain recombines TRBV7-9 with TRBJ2-6, with 12 bases matching TRBD1. The germline CDR1 and CDR2 sequences are SEHNR and FQNEAQ (reference sequence). With 6 bases clipped from V and 2 bases from J, the junction kept 5 bases outside the gene matches. The CDR3 consists of 17 residues. The CDR3 sequence: CASSSGTGGTGANVLTF. CDR3 in DNA: TGTGCCAGCAGTTCCGGGACAGGGGGCACTGGGGCCAACGTCCTGACTTTC. Full variable domain (outside the CDR3, taken from reference TRBV7-9 and TRBJ2-6): DTGVSQNPRHKITKRGQNVTFRCDPISEHNRLYWYRQTLGQGPEFLTYFQNEAQLEKSRLLSDRFSAERPKGSFSTLEIQRTEQGDSAMYLCASSSGTGGTGANVLTFGAGSRLTVL.

This clonotype showed up just a few times. The chain uses TRBV7-9 and TRBJ2-7; tentatively, D is TRBD1 or TRBD2 (6 bases each). Germline values: CDR1 SEHNR, CDR2 FQNEAQ (reference sequence). V gave up 1 base and J gave up 5 bases, with 15 bases separating them. CDR3 length: 15 residues. For the CDR3, the DNA is TGTGCCAGCAGCTTAGGGGTCGTGGGGGGCGACGAGCAGTACTTC. Protein product: CASSLGVVGGDEQYF.

The chain carries TRBV5-1 and TRBJ2-5, with TRBD1 as a possible D gene (6 bases). TRBJ2-7 explains the end of the DNA better; the J call may be wrong. Germline assignment: CDR1 SGHRS and CDR2 YFSETQ. The CDR3 consists of 14 residues. The CDR3 DNA reads as TGCGCCAGCAGCTCCCCGGACAGTGATTACGAGCAGTACTTC. Protein: CASSSPDSDYEQYF.

This clonotype was found a few times. This rearrangement joins TRBV28 to TRBJ2-7; D is undetermined. The V and J ends lost 7 bases and 10 bases respectively, with 14 bases between them. Germline CDR1 MDHEN, CDR2 SYDVKM. The CDR3 extends over 11 amino acids. The CDR3 loop is CASTSLDFQYF. The CDR3 coding sequence is TGTGCCAGCACCTCCCTCGACTTCCAGTACTTC.

The chain employs TRBV10-3 and TRBJ2-7, with D possibly being TRBD1 (6 bases). Germline V gene data show CDR1 as ENHRY and CDR2 as SYGVKD. With 0 bases removed from V and 3 bases from J, the gap between germline ends came to 12 bases. There are 15 residues in the CDR3. CDR3 coding DNA: TGTGCCATCAGTGAGTCGGCCAGGGGCATCTACGAGCAGTACTTC. It translates to CAISESARGIYEQYF.

About this clonotype itself: Since no conserved phenylalanine or tryptophan closes the CDR3, a read error is the likely cause. It is unclear where the CDR3 begins or ends on the DNA, so no DNA is shown, and the CDR3 is as TCRdb lists it. The chain uses TRBV7-9 and TRBJ1-1; the table calls TRBD1, which could not be checked here. With termini counted, the CDR3 has 11 amino acids. Germline assignment: CDR1 SEHNR and CDR2 FQNEAQ (reference sequence). The CDR3 loop is CASSPTQDSTY.

V and J are TRBV19 and TRBJ2-1, with a tentative D call TRBD2 (7 bases). V was shortened by 5 bases and J by 2 bases, with 22 bases between the two germline ends. Germline CDR1 and CDR2: LNHDA and SQIVND (reference sequence). The CDR3 covers 18 residues. This CDR3 reads CASSRPWGGAGAYNEQFF. The CDR3 DNA follows: TGTGCCAGTAGTCGCCCTTGGGGGGGCGCGGGGGCCTACAATGAGCAGTTCTTC.

The chain employs TRBV4-2 and TRBJ2-1, with a tentative D call TRBD2 (6 bases). The CDR3 has 14 residues. Germline CDR1 is LGHNA and CDR2 is YNFKEQ. Between the trimmed V and J ends, which lost 3 bases and 10 bases, there was a span of 16 bases. In DNA, the CDR3 is TGTGCCAGCAGCCAGACTAGGGCGGTCTACGAGCAGTTCTTC. Translation: CASSQTRAVYEQFF.

The V call is TRBV7-2, the J call TRBJ2-1; D ambiguous. CDR1 is SGHTA and CDR2 is FQGNSA in the germline V gene. V gave up 5 bases and J gave up 0 bases, with 14 bases separating them. The CDR3 loop spans 16 amino acids. The CDR3, as DNA: TGTGCCAGCAGCAAAGAAGGTTATAGCTCCTACAATGAGCAGTTCTTC. Its translation: CASSKEGYSSYNEQFF.

The chain recombines TRBV5-1 with TRBJ2-2; D unresolved. The CDR3 consists of 15 residues. Germline lookup yields CDR1 SGHRS and CDR2 YFSETQ. Trimming took 4 bases from V and 4 from J, leaving 14 bases between them. The CDR3 coding sequence is TGCGCCAGCAGCAATAGCCCCAAAGTCACCGGGGAGCTGTTTTTT. Its translation is CASSNSPKVTGELFF.

This clonotype has just a few counts. CDR3 nucleotides: TGCAGCGTTGAAGATACGTGGCGGGGCGACAATGAGCAGTTCTTC. Translating gives CSVEDTWRGDNEQFF. V usage is TRBV29-1 and J usage is TRBJ2-1; TRBD2 might be the D (6 bases). Trimming removed 0 bases at V and 5 bases at J, with 14 bases between. CDR3 size: 15 residues. Germline lookup yields CDR1 SQVTM and CDR2 ANQGSEA.

This clonotype was picked up a small number of times. This sequence joins TRBV4-2 and TRBJ2-1, with TRBD2 matching 8 bases. Germline V gives CDR1 LGHNA, CDR2 YNFKEQ. The CDR3 spans 15 residues. The trim removed 1 base at V and 5 bases at J, leaving 4 bases unmatched. The CDR3 sequence: CASSQVTGGHNEQFF. CDR3 in DNA: TGTGCCAGCAGCCAAGTAACGGGGGGGCACAATGAGCAGTTCTTC.